This T cell receptor (beta chain) was identified during a study of blood T cell repertoires in COVID-19. Profiled with immunoSEQ multiplex PCR; TCRdb holds only in-frame clones, not every one. This table holds about 90,000 clones, 75% to 85% found once. This CDR3 contains 13 residues. With 2 bases clipped from V and 6 bases from J, the junction kept 2 bases outside the gene matches. Germline CDR1 SGHRS, CDR2 YFSETQ. The TCR comes from a human donor in a cohort sampled during active COVID-19. The sample comprised peripheral blood. V gene TRBV5-1 combines with J gene TRBJ1-2, with 9 bases lining up with TRBD1. In DNA form, the CDR3 reads TGCGCCAGCAGCTTAGGGACAGGGAATGGCTACACCTTC. It translates to CASSLGTGNGYTF.